This T cell receptor beta chain was captured in a study of blood T cell repertoires in COVID-19. In the original processing: Amplified reference gene primers provided the basis for estimating nucleated cell counts. Libraries were prepared by immunoSEQ multiplex PCR; TCRdb keeps only in-frame clonotypes and omits some of them. V and J calls and clone size are given by that table; D and trimming were obtained from the DNA. In the table there are some 300,000 clones, around 92% of which are singletons. The CDR3 runs to 14 residues. Trimming cost V 7 bases and J 3 bases; bases outside gene matches: 8. The germline V gene encodes CDR1 SNHLY and CDR2 FYNNEI.

This chain links TRBV2 with TRBJ1-1; TRBD1 matches at 7 bases. The sample was peripheral blood. The sequence was collected from a woman between 25 and 40 years old with COVID-19, enrolled during active disease. The DNA for the CDR3 is TGTGCCAGCAACAGAGACAGGGTATACACTGAAGCTTTCTTT. It specifies CASNRDRVYTEAFF.